Shown below are 15 T cell receptor beta chains from a single sample sequenced in a study of shared clonotypes between healthy human individuals. The table came from immunoSEQ multiplex PCR; TCRdb's copy has only in-frame clones and leaves some out. The sample yields about 2.1 million clones, about 94% seen once. Positively selected for CCR7, the CD45RO-negative cells used as naive CD8 cells excluded terminally differentiated effector memory CD45RA+ cells. Sequencing was done on a sample of naive CD8+ T cells from PBMCs. These receptors were taken from a man younger than 35 in good health. Some clones in this sample may be carry-over from other donors' samples.

The chain employs TRBV6-9 and TRBJ1-5; possibly TRBD1 for D (5 bases). V lost 9 bases and J lost 0, with 18 bases in between. The length of the CDR3 is 16 residues. Looked up from germline, CDR1 is MNHGY and CDR2 is SVAAGI. The CDR3 DNA reads TGTGCCAGTCGGGACCGTGAGCTTTATAGCAATCAGCCCCAGCATTTT. Encoded protein: CASRDRELYSNQPQHF.

This chain uses TRBV27 with TRBJ2-5, with D unclear. Germline V lookup: CDR1 MNHEY, CDR2 SMNVEV (reference sequence). Trimming shortened V by 6 bases and J by 2 bases, and 10 bases separated the two germline ends. CDR3 length: 13 residues. CDR3: CASRELGQETQYF. In nucleotides, the CDR3 is TGTGCCAGCAGGGAGCTAGGTCAAGAGACCCAGTACTTC.

Written as DNA, the CDR3 is TGTGCCAGCAGCTTATTGGGCAGACCCACAGATACGCAGTATTTT. This translates into CASSLLGRPTDTQYF. V and J are TRBV7-9 and TRBJ2-3; D remains unclear. Deletions cut 2 bases from V and 2 bases from J, with 11 bases between. Looked up from germline, CDR1 is SEHNR and CDR2 is FQNEAQ (reference sequence). The CDR3 runs to 15 residues.

The chain recombines TRBV29-1 with TRBJ2-7; 7 bases map to TRBD2. The CDR3 spans 13 residues. The germline gives CDR1 SQVTM, CDR2 ANQGSEA. Losses at the gene ends were 6 bases for V and 0 bases for J; bases not matched to a gene: 5. In DNA form, the CDR3 reads TGCAGCGTGACGAGCGGGAACTCCTACGAGCAGTACTTC. It yields the protein CSVTSGNSYEQYF.

This sequence joins TRBV9 and TRBJ2-3; 9 bases fit TRBD1. Germline V gene sequence: CDR1 SGDLS, CDR2 YYNGEE. Trimming at V came to 5 bases and at J to 1 base, leaving 8 bases not matched to a gene. This CDR3 spans 16 amino acids. The CDR3 region is CASSEFWDRGTDTQYF. In DNA, the CDR3 is TGTGCCAGCAGTGAGTTCTGGGACAGGGGCACAGATACGCAGTATTTT.

V usage is TRBV5-8 and J usage is TRBJ2-1; D uncertain. With 4 bases removed from V and 10 bases from J, the gap between germline ends came to 9 bases. From germline, CDR1 is SGHTS and CDR2 YDEGEE. The CDR3 has 11 residues. The CDR3 protein is CASSTLREQFF. The CDR3 DNA follows: TGTGCCAGCAGCACCTTAAGGGAGCAGTTCTTC. The variable domain in full, completed from reference TRBV5-8 and TRBJ2-1, reads EAGVTQSPTHLIKTRGQQATLRCSPISGHTSVYWYQQALGLGLQFLLWYDEGEERNRGNFPPRFSGRQFPNYSSELNVNALELEDSALYLCASSTLREQFFGPGTRLTVL.

The V gene is TRBV5-6, the J gene TRBJ1-3; no clear D. Trimming shortened V by 4 bases and J by 4 bases, and 15 bases separated the two germline ends. The CDR3 extends over 15 amino acids. CDR1 is SGHDT and CDR2 is YYEEEE in the germline V gene. This CDR3 reads CASSGRWTVGNTIYF. Here the CDR3 DNA reads TGTGCCAGCAGCGGAAGGTGGACCGTCGGAAACACCATATATTTT.

This chain joins TRBV28 and TRBJ2-7, with 7 positions matching TRBD1. Trimming cost V 3 bases and J 5 bases; bases outside gene matches: 7. The germline V gene has CDR1 MDHEN and CDR2 SYDVKM. The CDR3 contains 14 residues. In nucleotides, the CDR3 is TGTGCCAGCAGTTTTCCACAGGGGACCCACGAGCAGTACTTC. Translation: CASSFPQGTHEQYF. Full variable domain (outside the CDR3, taken from reference TRBV28 and TRBJ2-7): DVKVTQSSRYLVKRTGEKVFLECVQDMDHENMFWYRQDPGLGLRLIYFSYDVKMKEKGDIPEGYSVSREKKERFSLILESASTNQTSMYLCASSFPQGTHEQYFGPGTRLTVT.

About this clone: Other DNA sequences of this sample code for an identical CDR3. The CDR3 DNA sequence: TGTGCCAGCGGAACCTACGAGCAGTACTTC. This sequence encodes CASGTYEQYF. V is TRBV27 and J is TRBJ2-7; D uncertain. V lost 8 bases and J 2 bases, leaving 4 bases between the germline ends. Germline V gives CDR1 MNHEY, CDR2 SMNVEV (reference sequence). The CDR3 sequence is 10 residues long.

This clone appeared a single time. The same CDR3 arises from other DNA sequences in this sample as well. CDR3 in amino acids: CASSLGQNYEQYF. The CDR3 region has the DNA TGTGCCAGCAGTCTCGGACAGAACTACGAGCAGTACTTC. V gene TRBV27 combines with J gene TRBJ2-7; possible D gene TRBD1, 6 bases. Germline loops: CDR1 MNHEY, CDR2 SMNVEV (reference sequence). The CDR3 length is 13 residues. V gave up 5 bases and J gave up 3 bases, with 11 bases separating them.

The chain recombines TRBV2 with TRBJ1-1; D is ambiguous. The CDR3 covers 14 residues. In germline, CDR1 is SNHLY, CDR2 FYNNEI. The ends were cut back, 6 bases at V and 0 bases at J, with 11 bases in the middle. The CDR3 DNA is TGTGCCAGCAGAATTGGGATCATGAACACTGAAGCTTTCTTT. Its protein is CASRIGIMNTEAFF.

The chain joins TRBV6-1 to TRBJ2-1, with TRBD2 matching 9 bases. Germline loops: CDR1 MNHNS, CDR2 SASEGT. V shed 7 bases and J 5 bases; nucleotides not matched to a gene: 6. This CDR3 comprises 14 residues. The CDR3 DNA sequence: TGTGCCAGCATGACCGGGACTAGCCACAATGAGCAGTTCTTC. Translating gives CASMTGTSHNEQFF.

This clone was detected once. V is TRBV11-2 and J is TRBJ2-7, with D tentatively TRBD1 (7 bases). CDR3 size: 17 residues. The germline V gene has CDR1 SGHAT and CDR2 FQNNGV. V was clipped by 0 bases and J by 3 bases, with 18 bases between them. The CDR3 bases are TGTGCCAGCAGCTTAGAGGAGGGGGCCGAGACCCTCTACGAGCAGTACTTC. It translates to CASSLEEGAETLYEQYF. Looking up the rest from reference TRBV11-2 and TRBJ2-7 gives the full variable domain: EAGVAQSPRYKIIEKRQSVAFWCNPISGHATLYWYQQILGQGPKLLIQFQNNGVVDDSQLPKDRFSAERLKGVDSTLKIQPAKLEDSAVYLCASSLEEGAETLYEQYFGPGTRLTVT.

Worth noting for this clone: Additional DNA sequences in this sample encode the identical CDR3. J is TRBJ2-7 and V is TRBV27; 7 bases are a match to TRBD2. CDR3 length equals 14 residues. The J segment lost 6 bases and the V segment lost 3 bases, leaving 8 bases of the junction unmatched. Per the germline V gene, CDR1 is MNHEY and CDR2 is SMNVEV (reference sequence). CDR3 region: CASSLLLGGGEQYF. The CDR3 nucleotides are TGTGCCAGCAGTTTGTTGTTGGGGGGGGGCGAGCAGTACTTC.

This chain links TRBV28 with TRBJ2-1; TRBD1 matches at 7 bases. The V segment lost 11 bases and the J segment 4 bases; nucleotides outside the gene matches: 5. Germline V gives CDR1 MDHEN, CDR2 SYDVKM. The length of the CDR3 is 12 residues. The CDR3 reads CAGGDRYNEQFF. In nucleotides, the CDR3 is TGTGCCGGTGGGGACAGATACAATGAGCAGTTCTTC.